The T cell receptor (beta chain) under discussion was sequenced for a study of shared clonotypes between healthy human individuals. Study-wide context: Per donor, CD8 memory used one plate, CD8 naive used two, CD4 memory used three and CD4 naive used three.

Data came from immunoSEQ multiplex PCR; TCRdb stores just in-frame clones and leaves some out. The table records approximately 2,300,000 clones, about 90% of them present only once. A CD45RA+ naive subset and a CD45RA-negative memory subset were split from CD4+ cells. Study-wide points: The four-donor shared clonotypes exceeded non-shared clonotypes in generation probability, with non-shared ones scoring lower. Among a handful of donors, approximately 5% of naive CD4 clonotypes were found in common.

A word on this clone: No antigen is known for it.

Sequencing input: naive CD4+ T cells from PBMCs. The subset: CD45RA+ positively selected. The receptor was derived from a man aged 18 to 35 in good health. Some clones in this sample may be carry-over from other donors' samples.

CDR3 DNA: TGTGCCACCAGCAGAGACTTGACAGGGGGGCGCTCTGGGGCCAACGTCCTGACTTTC. Amino acid sequence: CATSRDLTGGRSGANVLTF. This chain uses TRBV15 with TRBJ2-6; TRBD1 matches 9 bases. The CDR3 sequence is 19 residues long. V lost 0 bases and J lost 0; bases outside the gene matches: 6. Looked up from germline, CDR1 is LNHNV and CDR2 is YYDKDF (reference sequence).